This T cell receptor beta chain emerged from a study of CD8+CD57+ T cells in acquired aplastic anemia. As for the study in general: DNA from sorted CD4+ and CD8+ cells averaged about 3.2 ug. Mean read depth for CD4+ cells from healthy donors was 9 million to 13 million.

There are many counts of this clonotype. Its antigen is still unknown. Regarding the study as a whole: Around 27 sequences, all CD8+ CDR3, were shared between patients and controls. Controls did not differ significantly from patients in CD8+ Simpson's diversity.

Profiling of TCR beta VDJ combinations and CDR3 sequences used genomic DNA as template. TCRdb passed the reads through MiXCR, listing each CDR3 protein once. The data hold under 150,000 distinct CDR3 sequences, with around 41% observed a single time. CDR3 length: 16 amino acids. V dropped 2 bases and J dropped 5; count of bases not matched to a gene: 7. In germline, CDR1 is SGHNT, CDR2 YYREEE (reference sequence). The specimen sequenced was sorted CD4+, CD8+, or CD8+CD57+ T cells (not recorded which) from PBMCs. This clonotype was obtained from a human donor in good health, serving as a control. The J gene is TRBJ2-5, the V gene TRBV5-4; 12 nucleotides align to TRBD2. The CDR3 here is CASSFLLAGGPETQYF. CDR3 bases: TGTGCCAGCAGCTTCCTCCTAGCGGGGGGGCCGGAGACCCAGTACTTC.